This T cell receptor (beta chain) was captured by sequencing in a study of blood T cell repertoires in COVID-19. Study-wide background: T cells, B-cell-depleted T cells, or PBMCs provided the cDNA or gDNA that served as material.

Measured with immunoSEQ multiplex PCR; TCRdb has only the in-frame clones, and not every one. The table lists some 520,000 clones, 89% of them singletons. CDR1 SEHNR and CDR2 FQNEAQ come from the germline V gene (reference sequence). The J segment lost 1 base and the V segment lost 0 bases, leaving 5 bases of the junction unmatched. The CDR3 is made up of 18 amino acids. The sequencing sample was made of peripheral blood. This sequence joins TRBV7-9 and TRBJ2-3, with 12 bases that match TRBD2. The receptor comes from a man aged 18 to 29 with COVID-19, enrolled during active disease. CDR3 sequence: CASSLAPPSGRGTDTQYF. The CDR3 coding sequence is TGTGCCAGCAGCTTAGCACCGCCTAGCGGGAGGGGCACAGATACGCAGTATTTT.